The 7 T cell receptor beta chains below come from one sample, sequenced in a study of control samples from healthy donors and cancer patients. Sequenced by immunoSEQ multiplex PCR; TCRdb stores in-frame clones only, minus some. Of almost 40,000 clones detected, around 80% appear once; the ten largest clones hold roughly 21%. The sequenced sample was PBMCs. The receptor source for this set is an older woman with lung cancer.

This chain uses TRBV7-8 with TRBJ1-2; no clear D gene. This CDR3 comprises 15 residues. The V end lost 1 base, the J end lost 4 bases, and 13 bases lay between the germline ends. Germline V gene lookup returns CDR1 SGHVS and CDR2 FQNEAQ. The CDR3 loop reads CASSLESGISYGYTF. The CDR3 DNA follows: TGTGCCAGCAGCTTAGAGTCAGGCATTTCCTATGGCTACACCTTC.

The chain combines TRBV20-1 with TRBJ1-2; D is undetermined. The length of the CDR3 is 11 residues. V was pared by 6 bases and J by 4 bases, with 9 bases between. Germline assignment: CDR1 DFQATT and CDR2 SNEGSKA (reference sequence). The CDR3 loop is CSARSVYGYTF. CDR3 coding DNA: TGCAGTGCACGCAGCGTCTATGGCTACACCTTC.

By share of the sample, this clone is medium-sized (0.01 to 0.1%). The rearrangement uses TRBV30 and TRBJ1-2; possible D gene TRBD1, 6 bases. Trimming removed 8 bases at V and 2 bases at J, with 15 bases between. This CDR3 spans 13 amino acids. Germline V CDR1 and CDR2: GTSNPN, SVGIG (reference sequence). CDR3 protein: CAGPRGGNYGYTF. The CDR3, as DNA: TGTGCCGGCCCCAGGGGCGGCAACTATGGCTACACCTTC.

J is TRBJ2-7 and V is TRBV19; D is tentatively TRBD1 or TRBD2 (7 bases each). Germline V gene sequence: CDR1 LNHDA, CDR2 SQIVND (reference sequence). The CDR3 has 14 residues. Trimming removed 9 bases at V and 7 bases at J, with 22 bases between. In DNA form, the CDR3 reads TGTGCCAGCCAAGCCGGGACAGCCGGGAGGGAGCAGTACTTC. This codes for CASQAGTAGREQYF.

The chain uses TRBV6-4 and TRBJ1-2; no reliable D call. The germline V gene has CDR1 MRHNA and CDR2 SNTAGT. The length of the CDR3 is 13 residues. V was trimmed by 6 bases and J by 8 bases, leaving 16 bases between them. CDR3 bases: TGTGCCAGCAGCTCTGGGTCGTCGGACGGCTACACCTTC. Its protein product is CASSSGSSDGYTF.

The chain recombines TRBV27 with TRBJ2-7, with D unresolved. With 3 bases removed from V and 3 bases from J, the gap between germline ends came to 3 bases. Per the germline V gene, CDR1 is MNHEY and CDR2 is SMNVEV (reference sequence). CDR3 length equals 11 residues. The CDR3 nucleotides are TGTGCCAGCAGTTTTAACTACGAGCAGTACTTC. Protein sequence: CASSFNYEQYF.

This chain links TRBV6-5 with TRBJ2-7; the match to TRBD2 covers 10 bases. This CDR3 has 13 residues. Germline CDR1 reads MNHEY; CDR2 reads SVGAGI. V dropped 8 bases and J dropped 3; count of bases not matched to a gene: 4. The CDR3 region has the DNA TGTGCCAGCCAGCGGGGGGGGCTCTACGAGCAGTACTTC. Protein product: CASQRGGLYEQYF.